The T cell receptor (beta chain) described here comes from a study of metastatic and nonmetastatic thyroid tumors. Germline CDR1 and CDR2: MNHNS and SASEGT. The CDR3 consists of 16 residues. Trimming cost V 6 bases and J 2 bases; bases outside gene matches: 7. This clone was counted ten times or more. The sample holds other DNA sequences that translate to the same CDR3. Each patient went into thyroid surgery without having received any treatment. TCRdb re-called the PCR reads with MiXCR. Here the sample spans over 30,000 clones, 15% being singletons. V is TRBV6-1 and J is TRBJ2-7; 13 nucleotides match TRBD2. This TCR came from a male donor with papillary thyroid cancer or a benign thyroid nodule (not recorded which). Some clones in this sample may be carry-over from other donors' samples. The specimen sequenced was blood. CDR3 DNA: TGTGCCAGCAGCCCGGGACTAGCGGGGTCAACCTACGAGCAGTACTTC. Amino acid sequence: CASSPGLAGSTYEQYF.